A selection of T cell receptor beta chains follows, all from one sample in a study of response to subunit inactivated influenza vaccine. One entry per CDR3 protein, called by TCRdb with MiXCR from the RT-PCR reads. The profile shows 530,000 or so distinct CDR3 sequences, around 25% of them singletons. The sequencing used CD4+ T cells sorted from PBMCs, collected 4 to 6 days after vaccination. These receptors were obtained from a man aged 50-60 years who received an inactivated influenza vaccine. Each CDR3 is given with its conserved first and last residue.

>TRBJ2-1|TRBV4-3
CASSRLAGTNEQFF
>TRBJ1-1|TRBV28
CASSRQINTEAFF
>TRBJ2-5|TRBV6-5
CASSYAQGRRTQYF
>TRBJ2-1|TRBV4-1
CASSQGGISSYNEQFF
>TRBJ2-3|TRBV10-3
CAIRELAGGDTQYF
>TRBJ2-3|TRBV5-1
CASSLAGGHGDTQYF
>TRBJ2-2|TRBV29-1
CSFQTGGELFF
>TRBJ2-5|TRBV7-9
CASSLAGTPHEDQYF
>TRBJ1-5|TRBV21-1
CASSVPGQSAYNQPQHF
>TRBJ1-1|TRBV5-1
CASSMTQGNTEAFF
>TRBJ2-7|TRBV3-1
CASSHHSYEQYF
>TRBJ2-5|TRBV20-1
CSATSGRDMETQYF
>TRBJ2-5|TRBV4-3
CASSQDLRGETQYF
>TRBJ1-6|TRBV20-1
CSARDPGKNSPLHF